This entry concerns a single T cell receptor (beta chain). The antigen is unknown. The PCR employed 60 Vbeta primers together with 13 Jbeta primers. Per the original methods: Unique TCR beta chains totaled around 86 million in a later count, with roughly 11 million of them shared. Profiling relied on immunoSEQ multiplex PCR, and the TCRdb table lists in-frame clones only, not all of them. V, J and clone size are those of that table, while D and trimming were read from the DNA. The sample holds over 100,000 clones, about 80% seen once. This sample stems from a study of cytomegalovirus exposure and HLA in healthy donors. Study findings and constraints: In a later analysis, HLA-associated TCR beta chains were more clonally expanded than equally common others. HLA restriction was apparent for most CMV-associated TCR beta chains in a later analysis. Researchers counted about 150 TCR beta chains as cytomegalovirus-associated.

After removal of 6 bases from V and 5 bases from J, the junction contained 13 bases not matched to a gene. Germline values: CDR1 SGHTA, CDR2 FQGNSA. The CDR3 runs 16 residues. The V call is TRBV7-2, the J call TRBJ2-7; 10 bases are a match to TRBD2. The sequenced sample consisted of PBMCs. The receptor's source is a woman aged 40-49 years in good health and CMV-seronegative. In DNA, the CDR3 is TGTGCCAGCAGGCGCCTCTCGGCTAGCGGGAGCGACGAGCAGTACTTC. Its protein product is CASRRLSASGSDEQYF. Based on the CDR3 plus reference TRBV7-2 and TRBJ2-7, the full variable domain is GAGVSQSPSNKVTEKGKDVELRCDPISGHTALYWYRQSLGQGLEFLIYFQGNSAPDKSGLPSDRFSAERTGGSVSTLTIQRTQQEDSAVYLCASRRLSASGSDEQYFGPGTRLTVT.